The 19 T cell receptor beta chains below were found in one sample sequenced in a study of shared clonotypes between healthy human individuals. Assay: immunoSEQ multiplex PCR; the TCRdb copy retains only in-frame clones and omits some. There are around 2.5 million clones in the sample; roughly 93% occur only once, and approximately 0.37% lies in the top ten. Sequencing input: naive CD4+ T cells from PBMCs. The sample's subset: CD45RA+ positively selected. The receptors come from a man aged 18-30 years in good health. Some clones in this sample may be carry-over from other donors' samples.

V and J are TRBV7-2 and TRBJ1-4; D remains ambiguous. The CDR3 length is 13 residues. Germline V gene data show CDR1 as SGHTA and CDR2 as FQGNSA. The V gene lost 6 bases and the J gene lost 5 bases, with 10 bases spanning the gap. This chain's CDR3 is CASRYAGNEKLFF. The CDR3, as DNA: TGTGCCAGCAGATACGCCGGGAATGAAAAACTGTTTTTT.

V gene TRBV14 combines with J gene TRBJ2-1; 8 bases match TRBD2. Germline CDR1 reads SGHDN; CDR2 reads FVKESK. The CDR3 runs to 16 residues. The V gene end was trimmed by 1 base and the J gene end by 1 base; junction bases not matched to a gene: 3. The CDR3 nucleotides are TGTGCCAGCAGCCAAGCGTCTAGCGGGTCCTACAATGAGCAGTTCTTC. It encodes CASSQASSGSYNEQFF.

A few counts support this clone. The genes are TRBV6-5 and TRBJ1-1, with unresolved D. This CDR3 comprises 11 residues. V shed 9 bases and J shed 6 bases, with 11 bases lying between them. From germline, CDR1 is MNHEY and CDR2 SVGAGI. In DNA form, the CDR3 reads TGTGCCAGTCAGCATGGGGCTGAAGCTTTCTTT. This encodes CASQHGAEAFF.

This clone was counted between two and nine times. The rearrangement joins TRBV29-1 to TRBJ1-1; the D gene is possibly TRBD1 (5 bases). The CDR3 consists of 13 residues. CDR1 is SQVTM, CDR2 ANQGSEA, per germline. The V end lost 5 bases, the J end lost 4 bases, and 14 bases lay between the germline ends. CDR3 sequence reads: CSVSGYLGTEAFF. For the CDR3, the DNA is TGCAGCGTTTCAGGGTATTTGGGCACTGAAGCTTTCTTT.

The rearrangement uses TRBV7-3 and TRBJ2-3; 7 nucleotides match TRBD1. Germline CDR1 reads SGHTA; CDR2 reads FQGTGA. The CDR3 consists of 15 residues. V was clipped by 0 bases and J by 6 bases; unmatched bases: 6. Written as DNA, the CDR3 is TGTGCCAGCAGCTTAACCATGACAGGGATGGATACGCAGTATTTT. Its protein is CASSLTMTGMDTQYF. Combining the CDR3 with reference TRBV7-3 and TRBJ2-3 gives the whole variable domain GAGVSQTPSNKVTEKGKYVELRCDPISGHTALYWYRQSLGQGPEFLIYFQGTGAADDSGLPNDRFFAVRPEGSVSTLKIQRTERGDSAVYLCASSLTMTGMDTQYFGPGTRLTVL.

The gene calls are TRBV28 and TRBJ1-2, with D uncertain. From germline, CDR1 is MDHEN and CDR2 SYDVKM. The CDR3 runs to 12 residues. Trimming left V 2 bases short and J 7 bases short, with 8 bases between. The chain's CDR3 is CASSLGYSGYTF. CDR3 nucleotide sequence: TGTGCCAGCAGTTTAGGGTACTCTGGCTACACCTTC.

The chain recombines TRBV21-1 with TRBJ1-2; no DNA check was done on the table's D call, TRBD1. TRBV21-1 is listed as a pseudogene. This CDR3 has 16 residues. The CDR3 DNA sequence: TGTGCCAGCAGCAGGAGCCCTGCGACAGCCTTCTATGGCTACACCTTC. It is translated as CASSRSPATAFYGYTF.

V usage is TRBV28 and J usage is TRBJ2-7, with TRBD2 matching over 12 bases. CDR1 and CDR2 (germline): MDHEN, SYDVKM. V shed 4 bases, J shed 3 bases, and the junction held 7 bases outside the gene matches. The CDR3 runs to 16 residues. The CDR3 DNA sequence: TGTGCCAGCAGTTCCCTGACTAGCGGGAGTATCTACGAGCAGTACTTC. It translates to CASSSLTSGSIYEQYF.

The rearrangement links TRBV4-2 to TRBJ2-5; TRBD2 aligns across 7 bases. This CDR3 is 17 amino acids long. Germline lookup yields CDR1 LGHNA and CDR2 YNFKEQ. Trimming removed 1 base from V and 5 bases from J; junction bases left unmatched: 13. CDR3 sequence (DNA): TGTGCCAGCAGCCAAGGGTCCGGGGCGGGAGTGACGGAGACCCAGTACTTC. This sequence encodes CASSQGSGAGVTETQYF.

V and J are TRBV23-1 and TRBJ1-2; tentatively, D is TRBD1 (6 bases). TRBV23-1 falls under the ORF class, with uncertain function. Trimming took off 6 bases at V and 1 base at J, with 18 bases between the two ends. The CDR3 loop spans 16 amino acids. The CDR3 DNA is TGCGCCAGCAGCGAAACCGGGACATCCCGTAACTATGGCTACACCTTC. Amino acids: CASSETGTSRNYGYTF.

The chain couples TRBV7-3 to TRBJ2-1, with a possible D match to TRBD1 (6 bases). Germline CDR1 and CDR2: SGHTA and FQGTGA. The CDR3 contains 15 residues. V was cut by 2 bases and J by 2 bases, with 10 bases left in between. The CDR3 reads CASSLQGFTYNEQFF. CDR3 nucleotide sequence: TGTGCCAGCAGCTTACAGGGGTTCACCTACAATGAGCAGTTCTTC.

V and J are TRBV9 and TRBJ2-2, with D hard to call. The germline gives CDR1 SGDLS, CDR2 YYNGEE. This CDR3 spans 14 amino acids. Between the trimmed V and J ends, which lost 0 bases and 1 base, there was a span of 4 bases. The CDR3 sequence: CASSVVMNTGELFF. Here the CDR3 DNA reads TGTGCCAGCAGCGTAGTTATGAACACCGGGGAGCTGTTTTTT.

CDR3: CASRFTGPNYGYTF. The CDR3 nucleotides read TGTGCCAGCAGATTCACAGGGCCTAACTATGGCTACACCTTC. V gene TRBV5-6 combines with J gene TRBJ1-2, with a possible D match to TRBD1 (6 bases). This CDR3 is 14 amino acids long. Looked up from germline, CDR1 is SGHDT and CDR2 is YYEEEE. Trimming pared 5 bases from V and 0 bases from J, leaving 11 bases between.

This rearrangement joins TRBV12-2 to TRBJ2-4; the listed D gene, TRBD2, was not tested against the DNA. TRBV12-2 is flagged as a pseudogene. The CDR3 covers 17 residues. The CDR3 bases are TGTGCAAGTCGCTTAGGTGGGGGGTTGTTGAGCAAAAACATTCAGTACTTC. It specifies CASRLGGGLLSKNIQYF.

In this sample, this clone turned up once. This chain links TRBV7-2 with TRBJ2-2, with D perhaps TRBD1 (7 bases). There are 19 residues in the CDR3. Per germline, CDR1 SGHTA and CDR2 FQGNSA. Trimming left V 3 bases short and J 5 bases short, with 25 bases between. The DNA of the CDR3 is TGTGCCAGCAGCTTCGGGAGTGGGTCACAGGGGTCTTTTACCGGGGAGCTGTTTTTT. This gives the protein CASSFGSGSQGSFTGELFF.

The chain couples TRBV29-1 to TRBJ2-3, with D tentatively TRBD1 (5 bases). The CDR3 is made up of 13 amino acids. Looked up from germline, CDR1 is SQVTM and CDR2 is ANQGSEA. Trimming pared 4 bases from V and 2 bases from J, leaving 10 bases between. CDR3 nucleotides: TGCAGCGTTGCGCGACAGTCCACAGATACGCAGTATTTT. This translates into CSVARQSTDTQYF.

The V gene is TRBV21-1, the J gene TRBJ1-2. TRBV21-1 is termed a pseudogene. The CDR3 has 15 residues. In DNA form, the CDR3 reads TGTGCCAGCAGCAACGCGAGCATAAGCGACTATGGCTACACCTTC. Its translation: CASSNASISDYGYTF.

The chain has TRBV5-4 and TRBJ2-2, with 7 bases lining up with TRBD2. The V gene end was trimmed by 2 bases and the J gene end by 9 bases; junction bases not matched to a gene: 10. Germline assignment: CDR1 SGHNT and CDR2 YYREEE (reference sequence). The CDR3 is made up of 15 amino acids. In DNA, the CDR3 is TGTGCCAGCAGCTTTCTTCCGGGAGGTTACAGGGAGCTGTTTTTT. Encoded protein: CASSFLPGGYRELFF.

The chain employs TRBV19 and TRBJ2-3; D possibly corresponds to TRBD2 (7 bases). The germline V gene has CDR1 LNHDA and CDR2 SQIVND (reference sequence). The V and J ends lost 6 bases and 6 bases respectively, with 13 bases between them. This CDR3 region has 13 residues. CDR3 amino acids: CASRGGGADTQYF. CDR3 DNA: TGTGCCAGTAGAGGAGGGGGGGCCGATACGCAGTATTTT. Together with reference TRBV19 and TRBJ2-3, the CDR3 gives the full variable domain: DGGITQSPKYLFRKEGQNVTLSCEQNLNHDAMYWYRQDPGQGLRLIYYSQIVNDFQKGDIAEGYSVSREKKESFPLTVTSAQKNPTAFYLCASRGGGADTQYFGPGTRLTVL.